A selection of T cell receptor beta chains follows, all from one sample in a study of cytomegalovirus exposure and HLA in healthy donors. This table comes from immunoSEQ multiplex PCR, and its TCRdb copy is limited to in-frame clones, with some not included. The sample includes under 130,000 clones, around 76% of them seen just once. Sequenced input: PBMCs. These receptor sequences come from a woman aged 18-29 years in good health and CMV-seropositive. The CDR3 runs from the conserved cysteine through the conserved F or W. Fields, in order: clone size, D gene, J gene, V gene, CDR3 protein, CDR3 DNA. The D gene is left open where the match is weak. Clone size is given for some rows only: seen once, a few or many times, or a class if the clone is expanded.

>.|.|TRBJ2-6|TRBV6-4
CASSDGSAGANVLTF
TGTGCCAGCAGTGACGGTTCGGCAGGCGCCAACGTCCTGACTTTC
>.|.|TRBJ2-3|TRBV5-1
CASSLVAVTDTQYF
TGCGCCAGCAGCTTGGTTGCGGTCACAGATACGCAGTATTTT
>.|.|TRBJ1-1|TRBV5-6
CASSIHNRVGTEAFF
TGTGCCAGCAGCATTCACAACAGGGTCGGCACTGAAGCTTTCTTT
>.|TRBD1|TRBJ2-2|TRBV27
CASSTAQGANGELFF
TGTGCCAGCAGTACCGCCCAGGGGGCAAACGGGGAGCTGTTTTTT
>.|.|TRBJ1-1|TRBV10-3
CATEQTGTRNTEAFF
TGTGCCACCGAGCAAACCGGGACTAGGAACACTGAAGCTTTCTTT
>.|.|TRBJ1-1|TRBV4-1
CASSLGHGQWAPEAFF
TGCGCCAGCAGCCTAGGGCACGGACAGTGGGCTCCTGAAGCTTTCTTT
>.|TRBD1|TRBJ1-2|TRBV2
CASSEIGGTGGGYTF
TGTGCCAGCAGTGAAATTGGGGGAACAGGGGGTGGCTACACCTTC
>.|TRBD2|TRBJ2-7|TRBV7-7
CASSLGTSGTYEQYF
TGTGCTAGCAGCTTAGGGACTAGCGGAACCTACGAGCAGTACTTC
>.|TRBD1|TRBJ1-4|TRBV7-7
CASSLRQGRNEKLFF
TGTGCCAGCAGCCTCCGACAGGGCCGAAATGAAAAACTGTTTTTT
>.|.|TRBJ2-5|TRBV27
CASSLGGGPLQETQYF
TGTGCCAGCAGTTTAGGCGGGGGCCCACTGCAAGAGACCCAGTACTTC
>.|TRBD2|TRBJ2-7|TRBV9
CASSVDPSGLPYEQYF
TGTGCCAGCAGCGTAGATCCTAGCGGGCTCCCCTACGAGCAGTACTTC
>.|.|TRBJ2-7|TRBV2
CASSPRDTIYEQYF
TGTGCCAGCAGTCCTAGGGACACAATTTACGAGCAGTACTTC
>.|.|TRBJ1-1|TRBV2
CASMEQVNTEAFF
TGTGCCAGTATGGAACAGGTAAACACTGAAGCTTTCTTT
>.|TRBD2|TRBJ2-1|TRBV2
CASSVSSGRGERFF
TGTGCCAGCAGTGTCAGTAGCGGGAGAGGGGAGAGGTTCTTC
>.|.|TRBJ1-2|TRBV2
CASSGTVFNYGYTF
TGTGCCAGCAGTGGTACAGTATTTAACTATGGCTACACCTTC
>once|TRBD1|TRBJ1-1|TRBV19
CASSRKQGVVTEAFF
TGTGCCAGTAGTAGAAAGCAGGGGGTGGTCACTGAAGCTTTCTTT
>.|TRBD2|TRBJ2-3|TRBV5-1
CASSLPAGGGGDTQYF
TGCGCCAGCAGCTTGCCAGCGGGGGGCGGTGGAGATACGCAGTATTTT
>.|.|TRBJ1-1|TRBV9
CASSAQTGRSIWGTEAFF
TGTGCCAGCAGCGCTCAGACAGGACGGAGTATCTGGGGCACTGAAGCTTTCTTT
>.|.|TRBJ2-3|TRBV7-3
CASSLQGTTDTQYF
TGTGCCAGCAGCCTCCAGGGGACCACAGATACGCAGTATTTT
>.|.|TRBJ1-4|TRBV7-8
CASNDRRTNEKLFF
TGTGCCAGCAACGACAGGCGAACTAATGAAAAACTGTTTTTT
>.|.|TRBJ2-7|TRBV18
CASSQGFRYEQYF
TGTGCCAGCTCGCAGGGTTTTCGCTACGAGCAGTACTTC
>.|TRBD1|TRBJ2-7|TRBV6-5
CASSYGTGRNEQYF
TGTGCCAGCAGTTACGGGACAGGGAGGAACGAGCAGTACTTC
>few|.|TRBJ2-3|TRBV6-5
CASSTGNGDTQYF
TGTGCCAGCAGTACAGGGAACGGAGATACGCAGTATTTT
>.|.|TRBJ2-7|TRBV7-9
CASSPLGASGYEQYF
TGTGCCAGCAGCCCTCTGGGGGCTAGCGGCTACGAGCAGTACTTC
>.|.|TRBJ2-7|TRBV30
CAWSVGQVTYEQYF
TGTGCCTGGAGTGTTGGCCAGGTAACCTACGAGCAGTACTTC
>.|TRBD1|TRBJ1-6|TRBV9
CASSTGTGENSPLHF
TGTGCCAGCAGCACCGGGACAGGGGAGAATTCACCCCTCCACTTT
>.|TRBD1|TRBJ1-3|TRBV5-1
CASSASGGLTGNTIYF
TGCGCCAGCAGCGCCTCAGGGGGCTTGACTGGAAACACCATATATTTT
>.|.|TRBJ1-3|TRBV4-1
CASRATGTQGNTIYF
TGCGCCAGCAGGGCTACCGGGACTCAAGGAAACACCATATATTTT
>once|.|TRBJ2-3|TRBV7-8
CASSLDPGASPDTQYF
TGTGCCAGCAGCTTAGACCCGGGAGCATCCCCAGATACGCAGTATTTT
>once|.|TRBJ1-2|TRBV5-1
CASSFSRGRGYTF
TGCGCCAGCAGTTTCTCACGGGGAAGAGGCTACACCTTC
>.|.|TRBJ2-7|TRBV18
CASSPSTDKNPYEQYF
TGTGCCAGCTCACCTTCTACAGACAAAAACCCCTACGAGCAGTACTTC
>.|.|TRBJ1-1|TRBV7-9
CASSPRLEGFAFF
TGTGCCAGCAGCCCCCGTTTAGAGGGCTTTGCTTTCTTT
>.|.|TRBJ2-1|TRBV5-8
CASSLAGGLIIEQFF
TGTGCCAGCAGCTTGGCTGGGGGCCTTATCATTGAGCAGTTCTTC
>.|TRBD1|TRBJ2-7|TRBV27
CASSQGGQEFYEQYF
TGTGCCAGCAGCCAAGGGGGACAGGAGTTTTACGAGCAGTACTTC
>.|TRBD2|TRBJ2-7|TRBV5-1
CASSFTSGGYEQYF
TGCGCCAGCAGCTTCACTAGCGGGGGGTACGAGCAGTACTTC
>.|TRBD2|TRBJ2-7|TRBV5-1
CASSLGLAGVSEQYF
TGCGCCAGCAGCTTAGGATTAGCGGGAGTTTCCGAGCAGTACTTC
>.|TRBD1|TRBJ1-4|TRBV19
CASRSLDRGGEKLFF
TGTGCCAGTAGGAGCCTTGACAGGGGTGGTGAAAAACTGTTTTTT
>.|.|TRBJ2-3|TRBV6-5
CASSYEGTDTQYF
TGTGCCAGCAGTTACGAGGGTACAGATACGCAGTATTTT
>.|TRBD2|TRBJ2-7|TRBV7-6
CASSRLAGVSYEQYF
TGTGCCAGCAGCAGACTAGCGGGAGTGTCTTACGAGCAGTACTTC
>once|.|TRBJ1-5|TRBV5-1
CQGAPEQAGRVTLNLSNQPQHF
TGCCAGGGTGCGCCGGAACAGGCAGGTCGGGTAACCCTAAACCTCAGCAATCAGCCCCAGCATTTT
>.|.|TRBJ2-2|TRBV10-3
CAINPGTHNTGELFF
TGTGCCATCAACCCCGGGACTCACAACACCGGGGAGCTGTTTTTT
>.|TRBD2|TRBJ2-7|TRBV9
CASSVDPRGGPEQYF
TGTGCCAGCAGCGTAGACCCGCGGGGGGGCCCCGAGCAGTACTTC
>.|TRBD2|TRBJ2-3|TRBV5-1
CASSFNLAGGTDTQYF
TGCGCCAGCAGCTTCAATCTAGCGGGGGGCACAGATACGCAGTATTTT
>few|TRBD1|TRBJ1-2|TRBV27
CASSPRGTVSRTYYGYTF
TGTGCCAGCAGTCCCCGGGGGACAGTCTCCCGCACTTACTATGGCTACACCTTC
>.|.|TRBJ2-1|TRBV10-3
CASSYGWDEQFF
TGTGCCAGCAGTTACGGGTGGGATGAGCAGTTCTTC
>.|TRBD1|TRBJ2-7|TRBV6-6
CASSYSQGAEQYF
TGTGCCAGCAGTTACTCGCAGGGGGCTGAGCAGTACTTC
>.|.|TRBJ1-5|TRBV28
CASSLVRAVGQPQHF
TGTGCCAGCAGTTTGGTCAGGGCGGTGGGTCAGCCCCAGCATTTT
>.|TRBD1|TRBJ2-7|TRBV7-8
CASSRSDRVTYEQYF
TGTGCCAGCAGCCGCTCGGACAGGGTCACCTACGAGCAGTACTTC
>.|TRBD2|TRBJ2-1|TRBV11-3
CASSPGGEIAYNEQFF
TGTGCCAGCAGCCCCGGGGGGGAAATTGCCTACAATGAGCAGTTCTTC
>few|.|TRBJ1-1|TRBV7-9
CASSQNTEAFF
TGTGCCAGCAGCCAGAACACTGAAGCTTTCTTT
>once|.|TRBJ1-1|TRBV25-1
CASSESAGANTEAFF
TGTGCCAGCAGTGAATCCGCAGGGGCGAACACTGAAGCTTTCTTT
>.|TRBD1|TRBJ1-5|TRBV19
CASHRDRGGNQPQHF
TGTGCCAGTCACCGGGACAGGGGTGGCAATCAGCCCCAGCATTTT
>.|.|TRBJ2-1|TRBV5-1
CASSVFGSYNEQFF
TGCGCCAGCAGCGTCTTCGGCTCCTACAATGAGCAGTTCTTC
>.|TRBD2|TRBJ2-1|TRBV14
CASSQDPLAGPYNEQFF
TGTGCCAGCAGCCAAGACCCCCTAGCGGGACCCTACAATGAGCAGTTCTTC
>.|TRBD2|TRBJ2-1|TRBV28
CASSIERELQFF
TGTGCCAGCAGTATTGAGCGGGAGTTGCAGTTCTTC
>.|.|TRBJ2-7|TRBV27
CASFGRDSPYEQYF
TGTGCCAGTTTCGGCCGGGACTCCCCCTACGAGCAGTACTTC
>.|TRBD2|TRBJ2-1|TRBV5-1
CASARGLAGAHNEQFF
TGCGCCAGCGCCCGAGGACTAGCGGGGGCCCACAATGAGCAGTTCTTC